This T cell receptor (beta chain) was retrieved from a study of T cell repertoires in cytomegalovirus infection. The overall study: Indications of both CMV infection and matching HLA type were provided by public TCR beta signatures.

V was shortened by 8 bases and J by 2 bases, with 7 bases between the two germline ends. The CDR3 extends over 12 amino acids. Germline V gene lookup returns CDR1 LNHDA and CDR2 SQIVND (reference sequence). TCRdb re-called the reads with MiXCR, one entry per CDR3 protein. Among around 170,000 distinct CDR3 sequences listed, 15% to 20% were seen once. The receptor's source is a human donor in good health (CMV status not recorded). Some clones in this sample may be carry-over from other donors' samples. The rearrangement links TRBV19 to TRBJ2-1; D is unclear. Material: CD8+ T cells from PBMCs. The CDR3 loop is CASGETYNEQFF. The CDR3, as DNA: TGTGCCAGTGGCGAAACCTACAATGAGCAGTTCTTC. The variable domain in full, completed from reference TRBV19 and TRBJ2-1, reads DGGITQSPKYLFRKEGQNVTLSCEQNLNHDAMYWYRQDPGQGLRLIYYSQIVNDFQKGDIAEGYSVSREKKESFPLTVTSAQKNPTAFYLCASGETYNEQFFGPGTRLTVL.